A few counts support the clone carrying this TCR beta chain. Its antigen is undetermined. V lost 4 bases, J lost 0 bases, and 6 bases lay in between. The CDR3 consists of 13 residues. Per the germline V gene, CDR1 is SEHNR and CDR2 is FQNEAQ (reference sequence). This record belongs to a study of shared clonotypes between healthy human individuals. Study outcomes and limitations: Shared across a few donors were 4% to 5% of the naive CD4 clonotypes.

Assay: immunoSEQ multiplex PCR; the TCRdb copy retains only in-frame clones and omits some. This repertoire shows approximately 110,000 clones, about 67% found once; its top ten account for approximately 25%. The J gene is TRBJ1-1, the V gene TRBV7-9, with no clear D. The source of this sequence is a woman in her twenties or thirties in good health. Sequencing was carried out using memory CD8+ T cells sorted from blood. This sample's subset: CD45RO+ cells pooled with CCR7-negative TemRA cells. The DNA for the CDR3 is TGTGCCAGCAGCTCGGGATTGAACACTGAAGCTTTCTTT. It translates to CASSSGLNTEAFF.